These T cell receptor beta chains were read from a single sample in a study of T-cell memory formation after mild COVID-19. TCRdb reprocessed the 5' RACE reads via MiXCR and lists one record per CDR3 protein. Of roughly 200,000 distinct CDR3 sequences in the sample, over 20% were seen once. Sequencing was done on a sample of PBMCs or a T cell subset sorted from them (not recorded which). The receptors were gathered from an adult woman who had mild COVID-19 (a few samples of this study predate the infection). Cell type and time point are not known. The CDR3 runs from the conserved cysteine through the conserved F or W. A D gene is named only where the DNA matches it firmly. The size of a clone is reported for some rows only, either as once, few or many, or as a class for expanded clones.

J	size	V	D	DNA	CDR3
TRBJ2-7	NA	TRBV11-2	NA	TGTGCCAGCAGCTTAGGGCATGCGACAGGCGTTTCCTACGAGCAGTACTTC	CASSLGHATGVSYEQYF
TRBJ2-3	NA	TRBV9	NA	TGTGCCAGCAGCGCCTCGATCGGATCAGCAGATACGCAGTATTTT	CASSASIGSADTQYF
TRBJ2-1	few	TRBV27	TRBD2	TGTGCCAGCAGTCCCTGGGCTAGCGGGCACAATGAGCAGTTCTTC	CASSPWASGHNEQFF
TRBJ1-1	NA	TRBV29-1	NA	TGCAGCGCCCTGTACACTGAAGCTTTCTTT	CSALYTEAFF
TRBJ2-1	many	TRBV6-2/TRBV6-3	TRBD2	TGTGCCAGCAGTGGACTAGGAGCGCCCAGCGAGCAGTTCTTC	CASSGLGAPSEQFF
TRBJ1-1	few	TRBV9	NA	TGTGCCAGCAGCGGGGGGCCAGGGGCTGAAGCTTTCTTT	CASSGGPGAEAFF
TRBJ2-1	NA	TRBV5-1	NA	TGCGCCAGCAGCATGGAGTTCCTCTACAATGAGCAGTTCTTC	CASSMEFLYNEQFF
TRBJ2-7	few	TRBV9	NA	TGTGCCAGCAGCGTAGGGTCGAGAGGGATCCACGAGCAGTACTTC	CASSVGSRGIHEQYF
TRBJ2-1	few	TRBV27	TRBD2	TGTGCCAGCAGTCTTTCCCTGGGGGGGATGTACAATGAGCAGTTCTTC	CASSLSLGGMYNEQFF
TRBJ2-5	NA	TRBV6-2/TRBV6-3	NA	TGTGCCAGCAGTTATATTGGGGGCGACCTAGAGACCCAGTACTTC	CASSYIGGDLETQYF
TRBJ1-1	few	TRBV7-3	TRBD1	TGTGCCAGCGGCAGGGGGTTGGGGACTGAAGCTTTCTTT	CASGRGLGTEAFF
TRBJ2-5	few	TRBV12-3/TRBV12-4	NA	TGTGCCAGCAGTTCTCGTTATACCCAAGAGACCCAGTACTTC	CASSSRYTQETQYF
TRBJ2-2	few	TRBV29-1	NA	TGCAGCGTTGGACAGTTAATCGGGGAGCTGTTTTTT	CSVGQLIGELFF
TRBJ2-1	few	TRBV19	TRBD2	TGTGCCAGTAGTATTGTCGTTGCGGGGGGGCAGAATGAGCAGTTCTTC	CASSIVVAGGQNEQFF
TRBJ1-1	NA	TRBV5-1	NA	TGCGCCAGCAGCTTGGTAGGGTACGGAGCTTTCTTT	CASSLVGYGAFF
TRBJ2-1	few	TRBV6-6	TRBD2	TGTGCCAGCAGTTACTGGGCTAGCGGGAGGGTGGATGAGCAGTTCTTC	CASSYWASGRVDEQFF
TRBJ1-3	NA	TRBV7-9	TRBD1	TGTGCCAGCAGCTTAGGGTCAGGGGGACACTCTGGAAACACCATATATTTT	CASSLGSGGHSGNTIYF